These T cell receptor beta chains were read from a single sample in a study of cytomegalovirus exposure and HLA in healthy donors. Profiling relied on immunoSEQ multiplex PCR, and the TCRdb table lists in-frame clones only, not all of them. The table shows some 110,000 clones, with 77% occurring only once. Input material: PBMCs. Receptor source: a middle-aged woman in good health and CMV-seropositive. CDR3s include the opening cysteine and the closing phenylalanine or tryptophan. Clone size is given for some rows only: seen once, a few or many times, or a class if the clone is expanded.

cdr3_length: 11; clone_size: -; v_call: TRBV30; j_call: TRBJ1-5; cdr3_aa: CACPQGKPQHF
cdr3_length: 15; clone_size: -; v_call: TRBV4-1; j_call: TRBJ2-7; cdr3_aa: CASSQARNNYEEQYF
cdr3_length: 16; clone_size: -; v_call: TRBV2; j_call: -; cdr3_aa: CASSEALLAGGYEQYF
cdr3_length: 17; clone_size: few; v_call: TRBV10-1; j_call: TRBJ2-3; cdr3_aa: CASSESAGQGNGDTQYF
cdr3_length: 16; clone_size: -; v_call: TRBV4-2; j_call: TRBJ1-1; cdr3_aa: CASSQYGTGTTTEAFF
cdr3_length: 14; clone_size: -; v_call: TRBV28; j_call: TRBJ1-4; cdr3_aa: CASSLTAGLTILFF
cdr3_length: 16; clone_size: -; v_call: TRBV5-1; j_call: TRBJ2-5; cdr3_aa: CASSLSLAGGPGTQYF
cdr3_length: 17; clone_size: -; v_call: TRBV2; j_call: TRBJ1-1; cdr3_aa: CASTRGGASARNTEAFF
cdr3_length: 14; clone_size: -; v_call: TRBV2; j_call: TRBJ1-5; cdr3_aa: CASTHGGQNQPQHF
cdr3_length: 14; clone_size: -; v_call: TRBV9; j_call: TRBJ2-4; cdr3_aa: CASSSLGEGNIQYF
cdr3_length: 14; clone_size: -; v_call: TRBV5-1; j_call: TRBJ2-7; cdr3_aa: CASSPQGGSYEQYF
cdr3_length: 14; clone_size: -; v_call: TRBV19; j_call: TRBJ2-2; cdr3_aa: CASSYDRVSGELFF
cdr3_length: 14; clone_size: -; v_call: TRBV5-5; j_call: TRBJ1-2; cdr3_aa: CASSPGQGEYGYTF
cdr3_length: 14; clone_size: once; v_call: TRBV19; j_call: TRBJ1-5; cdr3_aa: CASSIFGSNQPQHF
cdr3_length: 14; clone_size: -; v_call: TRBV18; j_call: TRBJ1-1; cdr3_aa: CASSPDRANTEAFF
cdr3_length: 14; clone_size: -; v_call: TRBV5-4; j_call: TRBJ2-7; cdr3_aa: CASSRQVYSYEQYF
cdr3_length: 12; clone_size: -; v_call: TRBV30; j_call: TRBJ2-7; cdr3_aa: CAWTSGSYEQYF
cdr3_length: 12; clone_size: -; v_call: TRBV6-5; j_call: TRBJ2-7; cdr3_aa: CASSPGTGKQYF
cdr3_length: 15; clone_size: -; v_call: TRBV5-1; j_call: TRBJ1-6; cdr3_aa: CASSLDRGRNSPLHF
cdr3_length: 16; clone_size: few; v_call: TRBV28; j_call: TRBJ2-2; cdr3_aa: CASSSRDSWNTGELFF
cdr3_length: 14; clone_size: -; v_call: TRBV19; j_call: TRBJ2-5; cdr3_aa: CASRLTGSQETQYF
cdr3_length: 14; clone_size: -; v_call: TRBV7-9; j_call: TRBJ1-2; cdr3_aa: CASSYGQGAYGYTF
cdr3_length: 13; clone_size: -; v_call: TRBV11-3; j_call: TRBJ2-1; cdr3_aa: CASSFGGHNEQFF
cdr3_length: 13; clone_size: -; v_call: TRBV27; j_call: TRBJ1-2; cdr3_aa: CASSLSGRWGYTF
cdr3_length: 17; clone_size: -; v_call: TRBV1; j_call: TRBJ2-7; cdr3_aa: CTSSQDQRTGAYYEQYF
cdr3_length: 15; clone_size: -; v_call: TRBV6-4; j_call: TRBJ2-3; cdr3_aa: CASDPGLAKKDTQYF